This T cell receptor (beta chain) was identified during a study of cytomegalovirus exposure and HLA in healthy donors. Study-level findings and limits: Most of the TCR beta V segments (in an earlier analysis) were productive either about 87% or about 30% of the time. HLA restriction was apparent for most CMV-associated TCR beta chains in a later analysis.

A word on this clone: Antigen: not known.

The PCR was carried out with 60 Vbeta primers and 13 Jbeta primers. Authors' data handling: In a later analysis, some 11 million of 75 million to 90 million unique beta chains occurred in at least two donors. Measured with immunoSEQ multiplex PCR; TCRdb has only the in-frame clones, and not every one. The DNA gave D and trimming, while V, J and clone size come from that table. The sample shows more than 80,000 clones, 80% to 90% of them seen only once. The CDR3 length is 12 residues. The V and J ends lost 8 bases and 5 bases respectively, with 9 bases between them. Germline CDR1 ENHRY, CDR2 SYGVKD. The chain carries TRBV10-3 and TRBJ2-2, with a possible D match to TRBD2 (6 bases). The sample consisted of PBMCs. This clonotype was sampled from a man in his fifties or sixties in good health and CMV-seronegative. The CDR3 reads CAIGRGTGELFF. In DNA, the CDR3 is TGTGCCATCGGCCGGGGGACCGGGGAGCTGTTTTTT.